This TCR beta chain stems from a study of T cells in Graves' hyperthyroidism and ophthalmopathy (dated 2019 in TCRdb). Regarding the complete study: Peripheral blood samples were taken at initial diagnosis, before any treatment was given. To identify distinguishing TCR V-J signatures, a discovery cohort of some 100 patients was used, comprising under 45 with Graves' ophthalmopathy and roughly 60 with stable Graves' hyperthyroidism. Whether ophthalmopathy could be predicted prospectively was tested in an independent validation cohort made up of approximately 19 hyperthyroidism patients plus 17 patients who later progressed to ophthalmopathy. The 85 to 100 discovery patients were randomly split 7:3 into training and test sets. In addition, the study compared T-cell repertoires in thyroid tissue and in blood from roughly six Graves' hyperthyroidism patients. After blood sampling, hyperthyroidism patients were treated with methimazole at a starting dose of 30 mg daily, and ophthalmopathy patients were treated with high-dose intravenous methylprednisolone. The paper reports TCR Vbeta CDR3 sequencing of more than 120 peripheral blood samples: under 45 ophthalmopathy, 70 to 85 hyperthyroidism and around 17 progressor patients. Findings and caveats that apply to the study as a whole: Most expanded thyroid clonotypes (frequency above 0.001) were also detected in blood, suggesting blood repertoires may reflect thyroid immune responses. A model built on a 13 V-J signature distinguished ophthalmopathy from stable hyperthyroidism, reaching around 87% sensitivity and about 81% specificity in cross-validation and 80%/75% in testing. In validation, the model predicted progression to ophthalmopathy with 55% to 71% sensitivity and about 73% specificity, a median of around six months before onset. No statistical method was used to fix the sample size in advance, and group allocation was not hidden from the investigators.

TCR beta CDR3 regions were amplified from RNA transcripts. The TCR CDR3 was subjected to a first round of RT-PCR using the HTBI primer set and the Qiagen OneStep RT-PCR kit. Libraries were constructed in a second round of multiplex PCR, after which size selection and purification were performed. Paired-end sequencing of the libraries was performed with 100 bp reads on an Illumina HiSeq2000. As for how the authors treated the data: SOAPnuke was used to process the raw data, with reads discarded if the reads contained adapters or uncalled bases, had a mean Phred below 15, or lacked an exact constant-primer or identifier match. High-quality paired reads were merged using COPE v1.2.5, and each unique nucleotide sequence was defined as a clonotype. MiTCR v1.1 was used to align the clonotypes against IMGT TRBV, TRBD and TRBJ reference segments. The analysis was restricted to V-J combinations with a frequency above 0.0001, which together covered 99.2% of the repertoires. A TCS score was defined as the ratio between F50 (clonal expansion) and ExV (chaos), using BLOSUM62-based TCRdist between CDR3 peptides within each V-J. Welch's t-statistics and random forest reduced several hundred V-J features to about 12, which were used in a naive Bayes classifier (R e1071). TCRdb took the public reads, trimmed them with fastp at Q25, ran MiXCR for clone calling and kept in-frame beta chains. When rows share a CDR3 protein, they turn into one entry using the most common DNA and genes. TCRdb's processing, not the authors' own work, is the source of the V and J calls. This sample comprises a few hundred thousand distinct CDR3 sequences, approximately 17% of them detected only once. The ten most abundant clones make up 35% to 45% of the sample.

The sample holds a few counts of this clonotype. Its antigen target is currently unknown. One base away there is no much larger clone; base qualities are not given. Ophthalmopathy patients had moderately to severely active disease, with a Clinical Activity Score of 3 or more, a NOSPECS grade of 4 or more, and a disease duration of less than 3 months. Patients with uncontrolled infections, other autoimmune diseases, pregnancy or lactation were excluded. Diagnoses were established on the basis of clinical symptoms, serum thyroxine and TRAb, thyroid ultrasound, and orbital computed tomography. PBMCs were isolated from 7.5 to 10 ml of fresh peripheral blood by Ficoll-Paque density gradient centrifugation. Total RNA was extracted with Trizol reagent, and quality was checked on an Agilent 2100 Bioanalyzer. Via the germline V gene (reference sequence), CDR1 is LNHDA and CDR2 SQIVND. There are 15 amino acids in the CDR3, from cysteine to phenylalanine inclusive. Only the CDR3 DNA stays, 45 bases, in frame from base 1. The junction shows trimming of 4 bases on V and 5 bases on J, plus 18 bases between the germline ends.

The sequence links TRBV19 to TRBJ2-7; D gene: possibly TRBD1, on 6 matching bases. This receptor was taken from a young man with Graves' ophthalmopathy. Sequenced material: blood. The DNA reads TGTGCCAGTAGTACCCGACAGGTTCTTCGCGACGAGCAGTACTTC. Its amino acids are CASSTRQVLRDEQYF.